This is a list of T cell receptor beta chains from one sample in a study of T-cell memory formation after mild COVID-19. TCRdb reanalysed the 5' RACE reads using MiXCR and keeps one entry per CDR3 protein. The table has approximately 180,000 distinct CDR3 sequences, 16% seen once. The sample consisted of PBMCs or a T cell subset sorted from them (not recorded which). These receptors were collected from an adult woman who had mild COVID-19 (a few samples of this study predate the infection). Cell type and time point are not known. CDR3s include the opening cysteine and the closing phenylalanine or tryptophan. The D gene is left open where the match is weak. Expanded clones are given a class, and other clones once, few, many or no size at all.

clone size | J gene | D gene | V gene | CDR3 protein | CDR3 DNA
few | TRBJ1-3 | NA | TRBV20-1 | CSARGLAGSHSGNTIYF | TGCAGTGCTAGAGGCTTAGCAGGATCTCACTCTGGAAACACCATATATTTT
few | TRBJ2-1 | NA | TRBV7-8 | CASSLLASLSSYNEQFF | TGTGCCAGCAGCTTATTGGCGTCCCTCAGCTCCTACAATGAGCAGTTCTTC
many | TRBJ2-1 | TRBD2 | TRBV7-2 | CASSPQGTSGNYNEQFF | TGTGCCAGCAGCCCCCAGGGGACTAGCGGGAATTACAATGAGCAGTTCTTC
NA | TRBJ2-7 | NA | TRBV9 | CASSLGTQPVYEQYF | TGTGCCAGCAGCTTAGGGACGCAACCGGTTTACGAGCAGTACTTC
NA | TRBJ2-7 | TRBD2 | TRBV24-1 | CATSDGGLAGNYEQYF | TGTGCCACCAGTGATGGGGGACTAGCGGGGAACTACGAGCAGTACTTC
few | TRBJ2-2 | TRBD1 | TRBV6-5 | CASSYSGTGTTGELFF | TGTGCCAGCAGTTACTCGGGGACAGGGACCACCGGGGAGCTGTTTTTT
NA | TRBJ2-3 | NA | TRBV4-2 | CASSQDGGDTQYF | TGTGCCAGCAGCCAAGATGGGGGGGATACGCAGTATTTT
few | TRBJ2-7 | TRBD1 | TRBV5-1 | CASSSGTGSDEQYF | TGCGCCAGCAGCTCCGGGACAGGGAGTGACGAGCAGTACTTC
few | TRBJ2-1 | NA | TRBV7-8 | CASSLGRAGKSYNEQFF | TGTGCCAGCAGCTTAGGGAGGGCGGGAAAATCCTACAATGAGCAGTTCTTC
NA | TRBJ2-3 | TRBD1 | TRBV6-6 | CASGDRLTDTQYF | TGTGCCAGCGGGGACAGGTTGACAGATACGCAGTATTTT
NA | TRBJ2-7 | NA | TRBV5-5 | CASSLAWDGEQYF | TGTGCCAGCAGCTTGGCTTGGGACGGGGAGCAGTACTTC
NA | TRBJ1-6 | TRBD1 | TRBV19 | CASQIFPGQNSPLHF | TGTGCCAGCCAAATCTTTCCGGGACAGAATTCACCCCTCCACTTT
NA | TRBJ2-2 | NA | TRBV2 | CASSEDPLNTGELFF | TGTGCCAGCAGCGAAGACCCTTTGAACACCGGGGAGCTGTTTTTT
NA | TRBJ1-5 | NA | TRBV24-1 | CATSEGPLLGSNQPQHF | TGTGCCACCAGTGAGGGACCTCTCCTGGGTAGCAATCAGCCCCAGCATTTT
NA | TRBJ2-1 | TRBD1 | TRBV15 | CATSRDAPTGVLNEQFF | TGTGCCACCAGCAGAGATGCCCCGACAGGGGTACTCAATGAGCAGTTCTTC
NA | TRBJ2-1 | TRBD2 | TRBV29-1 | CSGTGTRGGNEQFF | TGCAGCGGTACCGGGACTAGGGGTGGTAATGAGCAGTTCTTC
few | TRBJ1-4 | TRBD1 | TRBV5-1 | CASSLGQGEKLFF | TGCGCCAGCAGCTTGGGACAGGGGGAAAAACTGTTTTTT
few | TRBJ2-1 | NA | TRBV7-6 | CASSLMADQGREQFF | TGTGCCAGCAGCTTAATGGCGGACCAGGGCCGTGAGCAGTTCTTC
NA | TRBJ2-5 | NA | TRBV5-1 | CASSFAGTKETQYF | TGCGCCAGCAGTTTCGCCGGGACAAAAGAGACCCAGTACTTC
NA | TRBJ1-1 | TRBD1 | TRBV9 | CASSAHQQGTEAFF | TGTGCCAGCAGCGCCCACCAACAGGGGACTGAAGCTTTCTTT
few | TRBJ2-7 | NA | TRBV3-2 | CASSQQRHRDRTYEQYF | TGTGCCAGCAGCCAACAAAGACACCGGGACAGAACCTACGAGCAGTACTTC